These T cell receptor beta chains were read from a single sample in a study of blood T cell repertoires in COVID-19. This table comes from immunoSEQ multiplex PCR, and its TCRdb copy is limited to in-frame clones, with some not included. This table holds roughly 250,000 clones, roughly 84% found once. Sequenced material: peripheral blood. All receptors derive from a human donor in a cohort sampled during active COVID-19. Both conserved end residues are part of each CDR3. A D gene is named only where the DNA matches it firmly. The listing skips clone size in some rows; elsewhere it reads once, few, many or a size class.

abundance	d_gene	len	j_gene	v_gene	CDR3aa	CDR3nt
.	.	19	TRBJ1-4	TRBV3-1/TRBV3-2	CASSRLNWEGLGVEEKLFF	TGTGCCAGCAGCCGATTAAATTGGGAGGGTTTGGGAGTCGAGGAAAAACTGTTTTTT
.	TRBD1	13	TRBJ1-3	TRBV29-1	CSVLTGSGNTIYF	TGCAGCGTTCTGACAGGGTCTGGAAACACCATATATTTT
.	TRBD2	16	TRBJ2-1	TRBV4-3	CASSQDSSGAYNEQFF	TGCGCCAGCAGCCAAGATTCGAGCGGGGCCTACAATGAGCAGTTCTTC
.	.	14	TRBJ2-5	TRBV5-4	CASSLVGLEETQYF	TGTGCCAGCAGCTTGGTTGGCCTAGAAGAGACCCAGTACTTC
.	TRBD1	13	TRBJ2-5	TRBV24-1	CATSESGQQTQYF	TGTGCCACCAGTGAGTCGGGACAGCAAACCCAGTACTTC
few	.	13	TRBJ1-5	TRBV2	CASSRGGNQPQHF	TGTGCCAGCAGTAGAGGAGGCAATCAGCCCCAGCATTTT
.	TRBD1	13	TRBJ1-2	TRBV9	CASSGQGRVGYTF	TGTGCCAGCAGCGGACAGGGGCGAGTAGGCTACACCTTC
.	.	14	TRBJ2-7	TRBV7-2	CASSDRRGSSEQYF	TGTGCCAGCAGCGACCGGAGGGGCTCCTCCGAGCAGTACTTC
few	.	15	TRBJ2-5	TRBV28	CASSPSQGVLKTQYF	TGTGCCAGCAGCCCCTCACAGGGTGTCCTGAAGACCCAGTACTTC
.	TRBD1	14	TRBJ1-2	TRBV6-5	CASSYDRVSYGYTF	TGTGCCAGCAGTTACGACAGGGTTAGCTATGGCTACACCTTC
.	.	15	TRBJ2-7	TRBV6-5	CASSQQGVGTYEQYF	TGTGCCAGCAGTCAACAGGGTGTGGGTACCTACGAGCAGTACTTC
.	.	13	TRBJ1-5	TRBV2	CASSVINNQPQHF	TGTGCCAGCAGTGTTATAAACAATCAGCCCCAGCATTTT
.	TRBD2	14	TRBJ2-5	TRBV7-2	CASSSGLARETQYF	TGTGCCAGCAGCTCCGGACTAGCTAGGGAGACCCAGTACTTC
.	TRBD1	14	TRBJ1-5	TRBV5-1	CASSEGGWNQPQHF	TGCGCCAGCAGCGAAGGGGGCTGGAATCAGCCCCAGCATTTT
.	TRBD2	15	TRBJ2-1	TRBV14	CASSQRLAGYNEQFF	TGTGCCAGCAGCCAAAGACTAGCGGGCTACAATGAGCAGTTCTTC
.	TRBD1	16	TRBJ1-6	TRBV6-2/TRBV6-3	CASSSPDRALSSPLHF	TGTGCCAGCAGTTCCCCGGACAGGGCATTATCCTCACCCCTCCACTTT
.	.	16	TRBJ2-2	TRBV7-7	CASSPYGGANTGELFF	TGTGCTAGCAGCCCTTATGGAGGGGCCAACACCGGGGAGCTGTTTTTT
.	.	13	TRBJ1-2	TRBV12-3/TRBV12-4	CASSPQGGYGYTF	TGTGCCAGCAGCCCACAAGGGGGCTATGGCTACACCTTC
.	.	12	TRBJ1-3	TRBV7-2	CASSLNRGTIYF	TGTGCCAGCAGCTTGAACCGGGGGACCATATATTTT
.	.	15	TRBJ2-7	TRBV5-1	CASSPFLGASYEQYF	TGCGCCAGCAGCCCCTTCCTGGGAGCCTCCTACGAGCAGTACTTC
.	.	13	TRBJ2-3	TRBV5-1	CASSYQGPDTQYF	TGCGCCAGCAGTTATCAGGGGCCCGATACGCAGTATTTT
.	.	14	TRBJ1-5	TRBV6-5	CASSHWAGNQPQHF	TGTGCCAGCAGCCACTGGGCAGGCAATCAGCCCCAGCATTTT
.	.	16	TRBJ2-3	TRBV4-3	CASSQGTGGGQDTQYF	TGCGCCAGCAGCCAGGGGACTGGCGGGGGACAAGATACGCAGTATTTT
few	.	15	TRBJ1-1	TRBV28	CASRRPLNRNTEAFF	TGTGCCAGCAGGCGACCTTTAAACAGGAACACTGAAGCTTTCTTT